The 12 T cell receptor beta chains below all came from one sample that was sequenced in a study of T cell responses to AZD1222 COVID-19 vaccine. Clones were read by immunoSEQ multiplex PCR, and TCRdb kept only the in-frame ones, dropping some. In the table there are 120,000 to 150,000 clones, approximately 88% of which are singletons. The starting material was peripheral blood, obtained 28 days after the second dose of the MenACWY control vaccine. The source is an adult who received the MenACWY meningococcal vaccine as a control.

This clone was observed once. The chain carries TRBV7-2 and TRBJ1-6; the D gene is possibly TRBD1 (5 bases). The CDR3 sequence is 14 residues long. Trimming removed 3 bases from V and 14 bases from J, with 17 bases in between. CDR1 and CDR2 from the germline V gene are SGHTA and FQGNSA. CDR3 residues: CASSFNTGLETLHF. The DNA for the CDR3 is TGTGCCAGCAGCTTTAATACAGGCTTGGAGACCCTCCACTTT.

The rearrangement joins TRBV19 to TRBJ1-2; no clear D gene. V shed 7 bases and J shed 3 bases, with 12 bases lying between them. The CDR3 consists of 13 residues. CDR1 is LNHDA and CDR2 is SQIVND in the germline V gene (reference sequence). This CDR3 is CASMSMDYYGYTF. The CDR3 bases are TGTGCCAGTATGTCTATGGATTACTATGGCTACACCTTC.

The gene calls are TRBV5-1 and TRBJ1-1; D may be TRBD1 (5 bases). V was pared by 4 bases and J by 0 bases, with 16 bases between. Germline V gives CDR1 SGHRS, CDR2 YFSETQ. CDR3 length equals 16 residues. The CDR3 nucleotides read TGCGCCAGCAGCCCTTCCGGGACGGGGATGAACACTGAAGCTTTCTTT. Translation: CASSPSGTGMNTEAFF. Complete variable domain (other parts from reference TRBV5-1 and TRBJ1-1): KAGVTQTPRYLIKTRGQQVTLSCSPISGHRSVSWYQQTPGQGLQFLFEYFSETQRNKGNFPGRFSGRQFSNSRSEMNVSTLELGDSALYLCASSPSGTGMNTEAFFGQGTRLTVV.

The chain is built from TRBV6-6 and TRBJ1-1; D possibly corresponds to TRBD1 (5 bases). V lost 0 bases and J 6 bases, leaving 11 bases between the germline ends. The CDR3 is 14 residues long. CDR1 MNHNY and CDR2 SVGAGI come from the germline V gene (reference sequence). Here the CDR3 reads CASSYSGGLAEAFF. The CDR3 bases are TGTGCCAGCAGTTACTCTGGGGGTCTAGCTGAAGCTTTCTTT.

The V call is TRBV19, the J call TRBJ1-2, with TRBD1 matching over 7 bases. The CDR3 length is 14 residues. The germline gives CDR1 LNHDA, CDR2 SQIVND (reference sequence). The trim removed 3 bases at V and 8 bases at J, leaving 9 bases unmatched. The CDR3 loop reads CASSILLAGGGYTF. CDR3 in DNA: TGTGCCAGTAGTATCCTTCTCGCAGGGGGAGGCTACACCTTC.

Here the CDR3 reads CASSLSRERLTEAFF. The CDR3, as DNA: TGCGCCAGCAGCTTGAGCAGGGAAAGGTTGACTGAAGCTTTCTTT. This chain connects TRBV5-1 to TRBJ1-1; D may be TRBD1 (5 bases). The V end lost 1 base, the J end lost 5 bases, and 15 bases lay between the germline ends. Germline lookup yields CDR1 SGHRS and CDR2 YFSETQ. This CDR3 has 15 residues. Complete variable domain (other parts from reference TRBV5-1 and TRBJ1-1): KAGVTQTPRYLIKTRGQQVTLSCSPISGHRSVSWYQQTPGQGLQFLFEYFSETQRNKGNFPGRFSGRQFSNSRSEMNVSTLELGDSALYLCASSLSRERLTEAFFGQGTRLTVV.

This CDR3 reads CASSQGGQSYEQYF. CDR3 sequence (DNA): TGTGCCAGCAGCCAGGGGGGACAGTCTTACGAGCAGTACTTC. The chain uses TRBV4-2 and TRBJ2-7; maybe TRBD1 (7 bases). The CDR3 loop spans 14 amino acids. V gave up 3 bases and J gave up 4 bases, with 13 bases separating them. Germline-derived CDR1 and CDR2 are LGHNA and YNFKEQ.

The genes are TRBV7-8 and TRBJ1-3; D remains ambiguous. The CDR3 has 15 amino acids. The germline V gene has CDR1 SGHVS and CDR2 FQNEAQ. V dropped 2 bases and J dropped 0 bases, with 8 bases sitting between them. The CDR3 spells CASSLTRFSGNTIYF. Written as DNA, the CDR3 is TGTGCCAGCAGCTTAACCCGATTCTCTGGAAACACCATATATTTT. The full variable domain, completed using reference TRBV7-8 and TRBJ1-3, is GAGVSQSPRYKVAKRGQDVALRCDPISGHVSLFWYQQALGQGPEFLTYFQNEAQLDKSGLPSDRFFAERPEGSVSTLKIQRTQQEDSAVYLCASSLTRFSGNTIYFGEGSWLTVV.

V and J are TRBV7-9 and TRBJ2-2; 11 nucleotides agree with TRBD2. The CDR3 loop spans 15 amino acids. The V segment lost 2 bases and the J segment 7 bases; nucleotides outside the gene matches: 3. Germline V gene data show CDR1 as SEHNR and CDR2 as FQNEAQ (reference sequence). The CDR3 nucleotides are TGTGCCAGCAGCTTACTAGCGGGGGGACGCGGGGAGCTGTTTTTT. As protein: CASSLLAGGRGELFF.

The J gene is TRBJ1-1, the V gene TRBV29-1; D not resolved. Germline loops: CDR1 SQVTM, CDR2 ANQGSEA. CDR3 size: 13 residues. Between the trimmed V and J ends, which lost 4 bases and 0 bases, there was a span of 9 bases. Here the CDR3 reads CSVAKSLNTEAFF. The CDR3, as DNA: TGCAGCGTTGCTAAGTCCTTGAACACTGAAGCTTTCTTT.

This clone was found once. Here the CDR3 DNA reads TGCGCCAGCAGCCAAGCAGTGACATACAATTCACCCCTCCACTTT. Protein: CASSQAVTYNSPLHF. This chain uses TRBV4-3 with TRBJ1-6; D is ambiguous. Per germline, CDR1 LGHNA and CDR2 YSLEER. CDR3 length: 15 residues. V was cut by 1 base and J by 7 bases, with 11 bases left in between.

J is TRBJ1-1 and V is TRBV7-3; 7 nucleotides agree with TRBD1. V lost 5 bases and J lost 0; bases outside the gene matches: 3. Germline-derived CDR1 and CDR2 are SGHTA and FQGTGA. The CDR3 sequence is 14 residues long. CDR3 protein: CASSVTGLNTEAFF. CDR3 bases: TGTGCCAGCAGCGTGACAGGGTTGAACACTGAAGCTTTCTTT.